This T cell receptor (beta chain) originates from a study of OX40 agonist ivuxolimab in advanced cancers. Produced via immunoSEQ multiplex PCR; TCRdb's table is partial and in-frame only. Of some 50,000 clones listed, about 89% are singletons. This CDR3 has 14 amino acids. V lost 6 bases, J lost 0 bases, and 12 bases lay in between. The germline V gene has CDR1 KGHSH and CDR2 LQKENI. This material consisted of CD4+ or CD8+ T cells sorted from blood, taken in a trial of the OX40 agonist ivuxolimab. This clonotype was obtained from an adult with an advanced solid tumor such as melanoma, head and neck, liver or kidney cancer. The gene calls are TRBV18 and TRBJ2-7; D is possibly TRBD2 (5 bases). DNA of the CDR3: TGTGCCAGCTCCCGGGGAGACAACTCCTACGAGCAGTACTTC. Residues: CASSRGDNSYEQYF.